This TCR beta chain derives from a study of T cell responses to AZD1222 COVID-19 vaccine. V was pared by 2 bases and J by 3 bases, with 17 bases between. Germline V gives CDR1 SQVTM, CDR2 ANQGSEA. This CDR3 spans 15 amino acids. In this sample, this clone turned up once. The antigen is not known. This table comes from immunoSEQ multiplex PCR, and its TCRdb copy is limited to in-frame clones, with some not included. Found here are 110,000 to 150,000 clones, around 90% of them singletons; the top ten hold around 1.8%. Overall study findings and caveats: Of the AZD1222 recipients, only five to seven were seropositive at baseline.

V usage is TRBV29-1 and J usage is TRBJ2-7, with D possibly being TRBD2 (6 bases). The sequence was obtained from an adult in good health. The sample was peripheral blood, taken on day 0 of AZD1222 vaccination. The CDR3 is CSVESTRGILYEQYF. CDR3 in DNA: TGCAGCGTTGAATCGACTAGAGGGATCCTCTACGAGCAGTACTTC.